These T cell receptor beta chains were read from a single sample in a study of T cell responses to AZD1222 COVID-19 vaccine. Only in-frame clones appear in the TCRdb table, and some are missing; sequencing was by immunoSEQ multiplex PCR. The data contain 150,000 to 160,000 clones, about 88% of them singletons. The sequencing used peripheral blood, collected on day 0 of AZD1222 vaccination. These receptors were collected from an adult in good health. The CDR3 runs from the conserved cysteine through the conserved F or W. A D gene is named only where the DNA matches it firmly. Size is stated for part of the rows, as once, few or many counts, or as a class when the clone is expanded.

J gene: TRBJ2-2
clone size: few
V gene: TRBV6-8
D gene: .
CDR3 DNA: TGTGCCAGCAGTTACGCCTCGAGGGCCGGGGAGCTGTTTTTT
CDR3 protein: CASSYASRAGELFF

J gene: TRBJ1-2
clone size: .
V gene: TRBV4-2
D gene: .
CDR3 DNA: TGTGCCAGCAGCCAAGACTCACCGATTGGAGGCTACACCTTC
CDR3 protein: CASSQDSPIGGYTF

J gene: TRBJ2-7
clone size: once
V gene: TRBV7-2
D gene: TRBD1
CDR3 DNA: TGTGCCAGCAGCTTAAGTAGGGACAGCTACGAGCAGTACTTC
CDR3 protein: CASSLSRDSYEQYF

J gene: TRBJ2-3
clone size: .
V gene: TRBV5-1
D gene: .
CDR3 DNA: TGCGCCAGCAGGCCTCGGGGAGGAGGACAGACCACAGATACGCAGTATTTT
CDR3 protein: CASRPRGGGQTTDTQYF

J gene: TRBJ2-5
clone size: once
V gene: TRBV2
D gene: TRBD2
CDR3 DNA: TGTGCCAGCAGGGAGCGGGGGGGCATGAAGACCCAGTACTTC
CDR3 protein: CASRERGGMKTQYF

J gene: TRBJ1-5
clone size: .
V gene: TRBV7-2
D gene: .
CDR3 DNA: TGTGCCAGCAGCTTTAGTAGCAATCAGCCCCAGCATTTT
CDR3 protein: CASSFSSNQPQHF

J gene: TRBJ2-1
clone size: .
V gene: TRBV6-5
D gene: .
CDR3 DNA: TGTGCCAGCAGTTACGGGCAGGGGGGAACCTACAATGAGCAGTTCTTC
CDR3 protein: CASSYGQGGTYNEQFF

J gene: TRBJ2-1
clone size: .
V gene: TRBV29-1
D gene: .
CDR3 DNA: TGCAGTTGGCGGCAGTACAATGAGCAGTTCTTC
CDR3 protein: CSWRQYNEQFF

J gene: TRBJ1-2
clone size: once
V gene: TRBV5-1
D gene: .
CDR3 DNA: TGCGCCAGCAGCTTAAGCTTGCCGTCGGGTGGCTACACCTTC
CDR3 protein: CASSLSLPSGGYTF

J gene: TRBJ1-2
clone size: .
V gene: TRBV6-5
D gene: .
CDR3 DNA: TGTGCCAGCAGACTAGGGCGGGGTAACTATGGCTACACCTTC
CDR3 protein: CASRLGRGNYGYTF

J gene: TRBJ2-7
clone size: .
V gene: TRBV27
D gene: .
CDR3 DNA: TGTGCCAGCAGTTTAACCCCCAGGGGGGACTACGAGCAGTACTTC
CDR3 protein: CASSLTPRGDYEQYF

J gene: TRBJ1-1
clone size: .
V gene: TRBV2
D gene: TRBD1
CDR3 DNA: TGTGCCAGCAGTCCCCAGGGGGCGACGAACACTGAAGCTTTCTTT
CDR3 protein: CASSPQGATNTEAFF

J gene: TRBJ1-1
clone size: .
V gene: TRBV5-1
D gene: .
CDR3 DNA: TGCGCCAGCAGCTTTGTGGACGGGAGCACTGAAGCTTTCTTT
CDR3 protein: CASSFVDGSTEAFF

J gene: TRBJ1-2
clone size: .
V gene: TRBV28
D gene: .
CDR3 DNA: TGTGCCAGCAGTTTTGGGGCGTACGGCTACACCTTC
CDR3 protein: CASSFGAYGYTF

J gene: TRBJ1-6
clone size: .
V gene: TRBV5-4
D gene: .
CDR3 DNA: TGTGCCAGCAGCTTGGGGCCACCTGGGACTTCCTATTCACCCCTCCACTTT
CDR3 protein: CASSLGPPGTSYSPLHF

J gene: TRBJ1-4
clone size: .
V gene: TRBV12-3/TRBV12-4
D gene: TRBD1
CDR3 DNA: TGTGCCAGCACCCTGACAGGGTCCGAAAAACTGTTTTTT
CDR3 protein: CASTLTGSEKLFF

J gene: TRBJ1-5
clone size: once
V gene: TRBV12-3/TRBV12-4
D gene: TRBD1
CDR3 DNA: TGTGCCAGCAGCGGACAGGCAAATCAGCCCCAGCATTTT
CDR3 protein: CASSGQANQPQHF

J gene: TRBJ1-4
clone size: .
V gene: TRBV3-1/TRBV3-2
D gene: TRBD1
CDR3 DNA: TGTGCCAGCAGCTCGTGGGCGGGGACAGGGATTGAAAAACTGTTTTTT
CDR3 protein: CASSSWAGTGIEKLFF

J gene: TRBJ1-2
clone size: .
V gene: TRBV15
D gene: .
CDR3 DNA: TGTGCCACCAGCAGCAGGGGAAATAACTATGGCTACACCTTC
CDR3 protein: CATSSRGNNYGYTF

J gene: TRBJ1-5
clone size: .
V gene: TRBV27
D gene: .
CDR3 DNA: TGTGCCAGCAGTTTAATGGGTCAGAGCAATCAGCCCCAGCATTTT
CDR3 protein: CASSLMGQSNQPQHF

J gene: TRBJ2-2
clone size: .
V gene: TRBV4-2
D gene: TRBD1
CDR3 DNA: TGTGCCAGCAGCTACGACAGGGGAACCGGGGAGCTGTTTTTT
CDR3 protein: CASSYDRGTGELFF

J gene: TRBJ2-2
clone size: .
V gene: TRBV6-5
D gene: .
CDR3 DNA: TGTGCCAGCAGGAACTACTTAGCGTCCGGGGAGCTGTTTTTT
CDR3 protein: CASRNYLASGELFF

J gene: TRBJ1-2
clone size: once
V gene: TRBV12-3/TRBV12-4
D gene: .
CDR3 DNA: TGTGCCAGCAGCCCACAGGGAACCTATGGCTACACCTTC
CDR3 protein: CASSPQGTYGYTF

J gene: TRBJ1-5
clone size: .
V gene: TRBV6-1
D gene: TRBD1
CDR3 DNA: TGTGCCAGCAGTGCTCAGACAGGGTCGCGCAATCAGCCCCAGCATTTT
CDR3 protein: CASSAQTGSRNQPQHF

J gene: TRBJ2-5
clone size: once
V gene: TRBV27
D gene: TRBD2
CDR3 DNA: TGTGCCAGCAGTATCCGACTAGCGGGGGGGCAAGAGACCCAGTACTTC
CDR3 protein: CASSIRLAGGQETQYF

J gene: TRBJ2-3
clone size: once
V gene: TRBV29-1
D gene: .
CDR3 DNA: TGCAGCGTTGAAGATAGCGCAGATACGCAGTATTTT
CDR3 protein: CSVEDSADTQYF

J gene: TRBJ1-1
clone size: .
V gene: TRBV18
D gene: .
CDR3 DNA: TGTGCCAGCTCACCTAGACGGGGCTGGAAGGGCACTGAAGCTTTCTTT
CDR3 protein: CASSPRRGWKGTEAFF

J gene: TRBJ2-1
clone size: .
V gene: TRBV1
D gene: .
CDR3 DNA: TGCACCAGCAGCTACAGGGGCAAGGAGCAGTTCTTC
CDR3 protein: CTSSYRGKEQFF

J gene: TRBJ2-7
clone size: .
V gene: TRBV11-2
D gene: TRBD2
CDR3 DNA: TGTGCCAGCAGCGTAGGGACTAGCGGCGGCTACGAGCAGTACTTC
CDR3 protein: CASSVGTSGGYEQYF

J gene: TRBJ2-2
clone size: .
V gene: TRBV5-1
D gene: TRBD1
CDR3 DNA: TGCGCCAGCAGCCAAGACAGGGCGAACACCGGGGAGCTGTTTTTT
CDR3 protein: CASSQDRANTGELFF

J gene: TRBJ1-2
clone size: .
V gene: TRBV6-5
D gene: .
CDR3 DNA: TGTGCCAGCAGTTATCGAAGGGTTGGGGACTATGGCTACACCTTC
CDR3 protein: CASSYRRVGDYGYTF

J gene: TRBJ1-2
clone size: .
V gene: TRBV12-3/TRBV12-4
D gene: .
CDR3 DNA: TGTGCCAGCAGCCGCCGGGGGGATGGTGGCTACACCTTC
CDR3 protein: CASSRRGDGGYTF

J gene: TRBJ2-7
clone size: .
V gene: TRBV18
D gene: .
CDR3 DNA: TGTGCCAGCTCAAGACAGATAGGGGAGCAGTACTTC
CDR3 protein: CASSRQIGEQYF

J gene: TRBJ1-2
clone size: .
V gene: TRBV10-3
D gene: TRBD1
CDR3 DNA: TGTGCCATCAGTGAGTCTGCCGGGGGGGGACAGGGAGCTAACTATGGCTACACCTTC
CDR3 protein: CAISESAGGGQGANYGYTF

J gene: TRBJ1-2
clone size: .
V gene: TRBV2
D gene: .
CDR3 DNA: TGTGCCAGCATGGGAGCCCCCTATGGCTACACCTTC
CDR3 protein: CASMGAPYGYTF

J gene: TRBJ2-7
clone size: .
V gene: TRBV7-2
D gene: .
CDR3 DNA: TGTGCCAGCAGCTCATTCTACGAGCAGTACTTC
CDR3 protein: CASSSFYEQYF

J gene: TRBJ2-3
clone size: .
V gene: TRBV2
D gene: TRBD2
CDR3 DNA: TGTGCCAGCAGTGAGAGGCGGGGGGCTACAGATACGCAGTATTTT
CDR3 protein: CASSERRGATDTQYF